These 31 T cell receptor beta chains share one sample of origin, sequenced in a study of T cells in Graves' hyperthyroidism and ophthalmopathy. TCR beta CDR3 regions were amplified from RNA. The study used the HTBI primer set for a first-round RT-PCR of the TCR CDR3. TCRdb fed the multiplex PCR reads into MiXCR, producing one record per CDR3 protein. The sample comprises 500,000 to 650,000 distinct CDR3 sequences, about 14% of which are singletons, and approximately 13% rests with the top ten. Sample: blood. These receptors were collected from a woman between 50 and 59 years old with Graves' ophthalmopathy.

At least ten counts were recorded for this clonotype. This chain uses TRBV7-6 with TRBJ2-2, with D tentatively TRBD1 (6 bases). This CDR3 has 20 amino acids. Trimming took off 4 bases at V and 5 bases at J, with 29 bases between the two ends. Per germline, CDR1 SGHVS and CDR2 FNYEAQ. As DNA, the CDR3 is TGTGCCAGCAGCTCCATTGCCACCGCCACAGGGAGAAGGAGTACCGGGGAGCTGTTTTTT. As protein: CASSSIATATGRRSTGELFF.

This clonotype was observed many times. V gene TRBV6-6 combines with J gene TRBJ2-2; 7 bases agree with TRBD2. Germline-derived CDR1 and CDR2 are MNHNY and SVGAGI (reference sequence). V shed 2 bases and J 7 bases; nucleotides not matched to a gene: 4. This CDR3 is 14 amino acids long. CDR3 DNA sequence: TGTGCCAGCAGTTACGGGGCGGGGGACGGGGAGCTGTTTTTT. This translates into CASSYGAGDGELFF.

A single count supports this clonotype. A much larger clone differs by one base, so this may be a read error. The chain has TRBV2 and TRBJ2-6, with D possibly being TRBD1 (6 bases). The V gene's germline CDR1 is SNHLY and CDR2 FYNNEI. This CDR3 is 16 amino acids long. The CDR3 here is CASSDTGFLGASVLTF. DNA of the CDR3: TGTGCCAGCAGTGATACAGGGTTCTTAGGGGCCAGCGTCCTGACTTTC.

This clonotype was observed at least ten times. In nucleotides, the CDR3 is TGTGCCAGCAGCTTAGTGGGACAGATTCCCTACGAGCAGTACTTC. Its translation: CASSLVGQIPYEQYF. V usage is TRBV7-9 and J usage is TRBJ2-7; 7 bases line up with TRBD1. CDR1 and CDR2 from the germline V gene are SEHNR and FQNEAQ (reference sequence). The CDR3 has 15 amino acids. V was clipped by 1 base and J by 2 bases; unmatched bases: 5.

This clonotype was observed many times. The V call is TRBV20-1, the J call TRBJ2-7, with 11 bases that match TRBD2. The CDR3 is 16 amino acids. Germline CDR1 and CDR2: DFQATT and SNEGSKA (reference sequence). The V segment lost 3 bases and the J segment 6 bases; nucleotides outside the gene matches: 13. The CDR3 DNA sequence: TGCAGTGCTAGCCTCTCCAGCACTAGCGGGAGTCGCGAGCAGTACTTC. As protein: CSASLSSTSGSREQYF.

This clonotype showed up many times. The genes are TRBV12-3 or TRBV12-4 and TRBJ2-7; TRBD2 agrees at 8 bases. Trimming took 0 bases from V and 4 from J; bases not matched to a gene: 8. CDR3 size: 16 residues. For the CDR3, the DNA is TGTGCCAGCAGTTTAGCGCGGGGGGCCAGGACTTACGAGCAGTACTTC. It yields the protein CASSLARGARTYEQYF.

The table lists this clonotype with many counts. This rearrangement joins TRBV7-2 to TRBJ2-7; D could derive from TRBD1 or TRBD2 (5 bases each). The CDR3 contains 15 residues. The germline CDR1 and CDR2 sequences are SGHTA and FQGNSA. The V gene lost 3 bases and the J gene lost 0 bases, with 12 bases spanning the gap. In DNA form, the CDR3 reads TGTGCCAGCAGCTTTCCCAAGGGACCCTCCTACGAGCAGTACTTC. Translation: CASSFPKGPSYEQYF.

This chain uses TRBV10-3 with TRBJ2-7; D is uncertain. Germline V CDR1 and CDR2: ENHRY, SYGVKD. V shed 4 bases and J shed 4 bases, with 11 bases lying between them. This CDR3 contains 13 residues. As DNA, the CDR3 is TGTGCCATCAGTGGACTCCGGCCTTACGAGCAGTACTTC. Translated: CAISGLRPYEQYF.

The sample holds many counts of this clonotype. The J gene is TRBJ2-1, the V gene TRBV5-1; TRBD1 matches at 9 bases. The CDR3 runs 15 residues. CDR1 is SGHRS and CDR2 is YFSETQ in the germline V gene. V gave up 3 bases and J gave up 2 bases; unmatched junction bases: 3. The CDR3 region is CASSSGTGTYNEQFF. In DNA, the CDR3 is TGCGCCAGCAGCTCCGGGACAGGGACCTACAATGAGCAGTTCTTC.

This clonotype was picked up many times. The rearrangement uses TRBV10-3 and TRBJ1-2; no firm D call. The germline V gene encodes CDR1 ENHRY and CDR2 SYGVKD. The V gene lost 6 bases and the J gene lost 4 bases, with 18 bases spanning the gap. The CDR3 extends over 15 amino acids. The CDR3: CAIRIGQASIYGYTF. CDR3 DNA: TGTGCCATCAGGATTGGGCAGGCAAGCATCTATGGCTACACCTTC.

This clonotype was picked up many times. J is TRBJ2-7 and V is TRBV12-3 or TRBV12-4; 10 bases map to TRBD2. The J segment lost 5 bases and the V segment lost 6 bases, leaving 13 bases of the junction unmatched. This CDR3 comprises 16 residues. The CDR3 coding sequence is TGTGCCAGCAGCTATACGACTAGCGGGCATAGAAACGAGCAGTACTTC. Its protein is CASSYTTSGHRNEQYF.

This clonotype was seen many times. This chain uses TRBV24-1 with TRBJ2-1; 10 bases are shared with TRBD1. V gave up 8 bases and J gave up 6 bases; unmatched junction bases: 3. Germline CDR1 reads KGHDR; CDR2 reads SFDVKD. This CDR3 is built from 13 residues. Here the CDR3 DNA reads TGTGCCACCACTGGGACAGGGGTCAATGAGCAGTTCTTC. Protein: CATTGTGVNEQFF.

This sequence joins TRBV19 and TRBJ1-5; TRBD1 matches at 8 bases. V was clipped by 4 bases and J by 11 bases; unmatched bases: 10. CDR3 size: 14 residues. CDR1 and CDR2 from the germline V gene are LNHDA and SQIVND (reference sequence). The CDR3 DNA reads as TGTGCCAGTAGTACCGACAGGGGAAGATTGACCCAGCATTTT. Its protein product is CASSTDRGRLTQHF.

This clonotype appeared many times. The V and J genes are TRBV2 and TRBJ2-7; no reliable D call. Germline CDR1 is SNHLY and CDR2 is FYNNEI. The V end lost 5 bases, the J end lost 3 bases, and 14 bases lay between the germline ends. The CDR3 is 14 amino acids. CDR3 in amino acids: CASSIRVDHYEQYF. The CDR3 nucleotides read TGTGCCAGCAGTATTAGGGTGGATCACTACGAGCAGTACTTC.

The table lists this clonotype with a few counts. The J gene is TRBJ2-1, the V gene TRBV29-1, with TRBD2 matching over 7 bases. The CDR3 has 16 amino acids. Germline V CDR1 and CDR2: SQVTM, ANQGSEA. V shed 8 bases and J 7 bases; nucleotides not matched to a gene: 20. CDR3 sequence reads: CSIVLPGGRGGNEQFF. The CDR3 DNA reads TGCAGCATTGTACTCCCTGGCGGGAGAGGTGGAAATGAGCAGTTCTTC.

On this clonotype itself: Germline is not matched at one junction end, which may reflect a read error. The chain couples TRBV28 to TRBJ2-7, with TRBD2 matching over 9 bases. The CDR3 spans 14 residues. Per germline, CDR1 MDHEN and CDR2 SYDVKM. The CDR3 nucleotides read TGTACCAGCAGTCTAGCGGGGACAGCCTACGAGCAGTACTTC. It specifies CTSSLAGTAYEQYF. The complete variable domain, with remaining parts taken from reference TRBV28 and TRBJ2-7, reads DVKVTQSSRYLVKRTGEKVFLECVQDMDHENMFWYRQDPGLGLRLIYFSYDVKMKEKGDIPEGYSVSREKKERFSLILESASTNQTSMYLCTSSLAGTAYEQYFGPGTRLTVT.

A few counts support this clonotype. The chain links TRBV20-1 to TRBJ2-7; tentatively, D is TRBD1 (5 bases). V was clipped by 0 bases and J by 3 bases, with 12 bases between them. The CDR3 is 14 residues long. Germline V CDR1 and CDR2: DFQATT, SNEGSKA (reference sequence). This CDR3 is CSARDMTELYEQYF. CDR3 coding DNA: TGCAGTGCTAGAGATATGACAGAACTCTACGAGCAGTACTTC.

This clonotype came up many times. The rearrangement joins TRBV7-8 to TRBJ2-2; D may be TRBD2 (5 bases). Germline-derived CDR1 and CDR2 are SGHVS and FQNEAQ. The germline V and J ends were trimmed by 2 bases and 5 bases, with 12 bases remaining between them. The CDR3 covers 15 residues. Here the CDR3 DNA reads TGTGCCAGCAGCTTAAGAGGGAGAGTAACCGGGGAGCTGTTTTTT. This gives the protein CASSLRGRVTGELFF. Variable domain in full (rest from reference TRBV7-8 and TRBJ2-2): GAGVSQSPRYKVAKRGQDVALRCDPISGHVSLFWYQQALGQGPEFLTYFQNEAQLDKSGLPSDRFFAERPEGSVSTLKIQRTQQEDSAVYLCASSLRGRVTGELFFGEGSRLTVL.

V and J are TRBV4-3 and TRBJ1-3; D remains ambiguous. CDR1 LGHNA and CDR2 YSLEER come from the germline V gene. The CDR3 extends over 17 amino acids. Trimming left V 0 bases short and J 4 bases short, with 16 bases between. The CDR3, as DNA: TGCGCCAGCAGCCAAGATTATTTCCCATCCTCGGGAAACACCATATATTTT. The encoded protein is CASSQDYFPSSGNTIYF.

V is TRBV19 and J is TRBJ2-7; D might be TRBD1 (6 bases). Deletions cut 6 bases from V and 5 bases from J, with 17 bases between. The germline CDR1 and CDR2 sequences are LNHDA and SQIVND (reference sequence). There are 14 residues in the CDR3. In DNA, the CDR3 is TGTGCCAGTAGCGGCAGGGGTAGTTCTGACGAGCAGTACTTC. This sequence encodes CASSGRGSSDEQYF.

The rearrangement joins TRBV9 to TRBJ2-7; possibly TRBD2 for D (6 bases). CDR1 is SGDLS, CDR2 YYNGEE, per germline. Trimming removed 1 base at V and 4 bases at J, with 18 bases between. This CDR3 comprises 16 residues. The CDR3 sequence: CASSVSSEGGVYEQYF. As DNA, the CDR3 is TGTGCCAGCAGCGTATCATCGGAGGGAGGAGTTTACGAGCAGTACTTC.

This clonotype was found many times. A junction end diverges from the germline sequence, so it may reflect a read error. J is TRBJ1-1 and V is TRBV7-2; D gene ambiguous. The CDR3 runs to 14 residues. Germline V gene data show CDR1 as SGHTA and CDR2 as FQGNSA. DNA for the CDR3: TGTGCCAACAGCTTTTTCAGTTCGAACACTGAAGCTTTCTTT. Residues: CANSFFSSNTEAFF. The full variable domain, rest sourced from reference TRBV7-2 and TRBJ1-1, is GAGVSQSPSNKVTEKGKDVELRCDPISGHTALYWYRQSLGQGLEFLIYFQGNSAPDKSGLPSDRFSAERTGGSVSTLTIQRTQQEDSAVYLCANSFFSSNTEAFFGQGTRLTVV.

This clonotype appeared many times. This chain links TRBV20-1 with TRBJ2-1; D unresolved. Looked up from germline, CDR1 is DFQATT and CDR2 is SNEGSKA (reference sequence). This CDR3 contains 11 residues. V lost 5 bases and J 6 bases, leaving 8 bases between the germline ends. CDR3 residues: CSAGKLNEQFF. For the CDR3, the DNA is TGCAGTGCTGGTAAACTCAATGAGCAGTTCTTC.

This clonotype has at least ten counts. The chain links TRBV7-2 to TRBJ2-5; D gene unclear. V was pared by 1 base and J by 5 bases, with 8 bases between. The CDR3 length is 13 residues. Germline CDR1 reads SGHTA; CDR2 reads FQGNSA. CDR3 coding DNA: TGTGCCAGCAGCTTAGAGTGGTCGGAGACCCAGTACTTC. It encodes CASSLEWSETQYF.

The chain joins TRBV7-2 to TRBJ2-1, with 11 bases lining up with TRBD2. CDR1 and CDR2 (germline): SGHTA, FQGNSA. The CDR3 totals 18 residues. The J segment lost 0 bases and the V segment lost 4 bases, leaving 8 bases of the junction unmatched. The CDR3 spells CASSSHVGTSGSYNEQFF. For the CDR3, the DNA is TGTGCCAGCAGCTCCCATGTAGGGACTAGCGGCTCCTACAATGAGCAGTTCTTC.

The genes are TRBV28 and TRBJ1-4; D not certain. CDR1 MDHEN and CDR2 SYDVKM come from the germline V gene. V lost 5 bases and J lost 5, with 12 bases in between. The CDR3 is made up of 14 amino acids. The CDR3 nucleotides read TGTGCCAGCAGTCAAGACAAATCGAATGAAAAACTGTTTTTT. As protein: CASSQDKSNEKLFF. The full variable domain, in which reference TRBV28 and TRBJ1-4 provide the parts outside the CDR3, is DVKVTQSSRYLVKRTGEKVFLECVQDMDHENMFWYRQDPGLGLRLIYFSYDVKMKEKGDIPEGYSVSREKKERFSLILESASTNQTSMYLCASSQDKSNEKLFFGSGTQLSVL.

This clonotype was detected many times. The chain couples TRBV6-1 to TRBJ2-4, with TRBD1 as a possible D gene (7 bases). This CDR3 is built from 17 residues. Germline V gene lookup returns CDR1 MNHNS and CDR2 SASEGT. V lost 5 bases and J lost 8, with 25 bases in between. CDR3 residues: CASSPKGQLIGEDIQYF. The CDR3 DNA sequence: TGTGCCAGCAGTCCGAAGGGACAGCTTATCGGGGAGGACATTCAGTACTTC.

This clonotype was seen at least ten times. This chain connects TRBV2 to TRBJ1-1; no reliable D call. This CDR3 is built from 12 residues. Trimming cost V 6 bases and J 10 bases, with 15 bases left between them. In germline, CDR1 is SNHLY, CDR2 FYNNEI. The CDR3 region is CASRLQDPPAFF. Here the CDR3 DNA reads TGTGCCAGCAGACTTCAGGACCCCCCAGCTTTCTTT.

The table lists this clonotype with a count of one. The chain uses TRBV19 and TRBJ2-3; 8 positions match TRBD2. V was clipped by 3 bases and J by 2 bases; unmatched bases: 7. The CDR3 covers 16 residues. Germline V gives CDR1 LNHDA, CDR2 SQIVND (reference sequence). CDR3 nucleotide sequence: TGTGCCAGTAGTATGAAATCGGGAGGGCCCACAGATACGCAGTATTTT. Translated, it gives CASSMKSGGPTDTQYF. The whole variable domain, remainder taken from reference TRBV19 and TRBJ2-3, is DGGITQSPKYLFRKEGQNVTLSCEQNLNHDAMYWYRQDPGQGLRLIYYSQIVNDFQKGDIAEGYSVSREKKESFPLTVTSAQKNPTAFYLCASSMKSGGPTDTQYFGPGTRLTVL.

V is TRBV5-1 and J is TRBJ1-3; tentatively, D is TRBD1 (5 bases). This CDR3 spans 18 amino acids. The germline V gene has CDR1 SGHRS and CDR2 YFSETQ. V was shortened by 0 bases and J by 0 bases, with 16 bases between the two germline ends. The CDR3 protein is CASSLGLGGSYSGNTIYF. The DNA of the CDR3 is TGCGCCAGCAGCTTGGGTCTCGGGGGTTCCTACTCTGGAAACACCATATATTTT.

This clonotype occurred many times. The chain combines TRBV7-9 with TRBJ2-7; 9 bases are shared with TRBD1. Germline values: CDR1 SEHNR, CDR2 FQNEAQ (reference sequence). CDR3 size: 15 residues. After removal of 5 bases from V and 3 bases from J, the junction contained 8 bases not matched to a gene. Here the CDR3 reads CASSRPGDRDYEQYF. Written as DNA, the CDR3 is TGTGCCAGCAGCCGGCCGGGGGACAGGGACTACGAGCAGTACTTC.